What follows are 11 T cell receptor beta chains derived from one specimen sequenced in a study of blood T cell repertoires in COVID-19 (dated by TCRdb to 2019 to 2021). Receptor amplification or capture employed the immunoSEQ multiplex PCR assay. The immuneACCESS repertoire file appears here via TCRdb, limited to in-frame rearrangements. These files lack a portion of the clones; in checked studies, under half of the deficit traces to unresolved V genes, and the cause of the others is not known. This sample gives 300,000 to 400,000 clones in total; around 87% of them show up just once. In total, the top ten clones hold about 6% of the sample. Specimen: peripheral blood. Receptor source: a woman aged 45-59 years with COVID-19, enrolled during active disease.

This chain connects TRBV4-1 to TRBJ2-1; TRBD2 agrees at 7 bases. This CDR3 has 15 residues. Trimming cost V 3 bases and J 3 bases; bases outside gene matches: 5. CDR1 MGHRA and CDR2 YSYEKL come from the germline V gene. The CDR3 nucleotides read TGCGCCAGCAGCCACCTAGCGGATAACTACAATGAGCAGTTCTTC. Its protein product is CASSHLADNYNEQFF.

In its sample, this clone was seen once. This rearrangement joins TRBV5-1 to TRBJ1-1, with D possibly being TRBD1 (5 bases). Germline V gene data show CDR1 as SGHRS and CDR2 as YFSETQ. The CDR3 length is 15 residues. V was cut by 4 bases and J by 0 bases, with 13 bases left in between. The CDR3 DNA reads TGCGCCAGCAGCAGTGACAGCAGTCTGAACACTGAAGCTTTCTTT. Protein: CASSSDSSLNTEAFF.

The J gene is TRBJ2-7, the V gene TRBV20-1, with 8 bases identical to TRBD2. CDR1 is DFQATT and CDR2 is SNEGSKA in the germline V gene (reference sequence). The CDR3 covers 14 residues. J gave up 4 bases and V 3 bases, and 8 bases lay outside the gene matches. Written as DNA, the CDR3 is TGCAGTGCTAGTTCAACTAGCGGAGTTTACGAGCAGTACTTC. This codes for CSASSTSGVYEQYF.

The chain couples TRBV19 to TRBJ2-1; 9 nucleotides line up with TRBD2. The CDR3 contains 15 residues. Germline trimming cut 3 bases from V and 6 bases from J; bases unmatched to any gene: 6. In germline, CDR1 is LNHDA, CDR2 SQIVND (reference sequence). The CDR3 DNA reads TGTGCCAGTAGTATCTTAGCGGGAGTGAGCAATGAGCAGTTCTTC. Protein sequence: CASSILAGVSNEQFF.

The chain couples TRBV10-3 to TRBJ1-1; TRBD1 matches 7 bases. V was clipped by 6 bases and J by 1 base; unmatched bases: 5. The germline CDR1 and CDR2 sequences are ENHRY and SYGVKD. This CDR3 has 14 amino acids. The CDR3 loop reads CAISRTGENTEAFF. For the CDR3, the DNA is TGTGCCATCAGCCGGACAGGTGAGAACACTGAAGCTTTCTTT.

The chain is built from TRBV6-5 and TRBJ2-7, with TRBD2 identical over 14 bases. The CDR3 totals 15 residues. Trimming removed 6 bases from V and 4 bases from J; junction bases left unmatched: 5. Per germline, CDR1 MNHEY and CDR2 SVGAGI. CDR3 loop: CASRTGTSGSYEQYF. The CDR3 bases are TGTGCCAGCAGAACCGGGACTAGCGGGAGTTACGAGCAGTACTTC.

This chain joins TRBV10-3 and TRBJ2-1, with D maybe TRBD1 (6 bases). The CDR3 has 13 residues. Trimming left V 3 bases short and J 6 bases short, with 9 bases between. CDR1 is ENHRY and CDR2 is SYGVKD in the germline V gene. The CDR3 DNA is TGTGCCATCAGTGATCAGGGGCCCAATGAGCAGTTCTTC. This translates into CAISDQGPNEQFF.

The chain has TRBV5-4 and TRBJ2-1; D is possibly TRBD1 (5 bases). CDR1 is SGHNT and CDR2 is YYREEE in the germline V gene (reference sequence). This CDR3 is built from 14 residues. V lost 4 bases and J 4 bases, leaving 12 bases between the germline ends. The CDR3 protein is CASSLPGIYNEQFF. The CDR3 DNA reads as TGTGCCAGCAGCCTCCCAGGGATTTACAATGAGCAGTTCTTC. The variable domain in full, with the rest retrieved from reference TRBV5-4 and TRBJ2-1, is ETGVTQSPTHLIKTRGQQVTLRCSSQSGHNTVSWYQQALGQGPQFIFQYYREEENGRGNFPPRFSGLQFPNYSSELNVNALELDDSALYLCASSLPGIYNEQFFGPGTRLTVL.

The DNA of the CDR3 is TGTGCCAGCAGCCAAGGCGGGAGTGTCGGGGAGCTGTTTTTT. Residues: CASSQGGSVGELFF. The rearrangement links TRBV3-1 (or the pseudogene TRBV3-2) to TRBJ2-2; 7 bases align to TRBD2. Germline V gene sequence: CDR1 LGHDT, CDR2 YNNKEL (reference sequence). The V segment lost 1 base and the J segment 7 bases; nucleotides outside the gene matches: 3. CDR3 length: 14 residues.

The table lists this clone with a few counts. The V gene is TRBV29-1, the J gene TRBJ2-2; 12 bases line up with TRBD1. Trimming cost V 5 bases and J 0 bases; bases outside gene matches: 19. This CDR3 region has 21 residues. Germline-derived CDR1 and CDR2 are SQVTM and ANQGSEA. The CDR3 spells CSVQYIHMEGQGAPNTGELFF. The CDR3 DNA reads TGCAGCGTTCAATATATACACATGGAGGGACAGGGGGCTCCGAACACCGGGGAGCTGTTTTTT.

The genes are TRBV5-1 and TRBJ2-7; D may be TRBD2 (6 bases). The CDR3 has 14 amino acids. CDR1 is SGHRS and CDR2 is YFSETQ in the germline V gene. Trimming left V 4 bases short and J 4 bases short, with 15 bases between. CDR3: CASSPPGRSYEQYF. For the CDR3, the DNA is TGCGCCAGCAGCCCCCCAGGGAGGAGTTACGAGCAGTACTTC.